The rows below give T cell receptor beta chains drawn from one sample of a study of cytotoxic CD8 clonotypes in ibrutinib-treated CLL. TCRdb's copy holds only in-frame clones and misses some; the assay was immunoSEQ multiplex PCR. The sample consists of approximately 170,000 clones, about 88% of them appearing once. Sequencing used PBMCs, obtained at disease progression, from a patient treated with ibrutinib. The receptors were gathered from a human donor with chronic lymphocytic leukemia. The CDR3 runs from the conserved cysteine through the conserved F or W. D genes are given only for firm matches. Not every row has a clone size; where given, it reads once, few, many or a size class.

>TRBV25-1|TRBJ1-5|NA|NA
CASRGGNQPQHF
>TRBV29-1|TRBJ2-2|once|NA
CSVEKGTSANTGELFF
>TRBV15|TRBJ2-7|NA|NA
CATSRVAGPYEQYF
>TRBV6-5|TRBJ1-1|NA|NA
CASRGIIGSEAFF
>TRBV10-3|TRBJ1-5|NA|NA
CAISESVRGLIVHF
>TRBV30|TRBJ2-3|once|TRBD2
CAWSPGTSAVTDTQYF
>TRBV4-2|TRBJ2-1|NA|TRBD2
CASSLSGGISYNEQFF
>TRBV5-1|TRBJ2-1|NA|NA
CASSFTSTNSYNEQFF
>TRBV28|TRBJ1-5|NA|NA
CASSPDQHSNQPQHF
>TRBV5-8|TRBJ2-5|NA|NA
CASSSRRAGLQETQYF
>TRBV21-1|TRBJ1-1|NA|NA
CASRSISGGELDTEAFF
>TRBV5-1|TRBJ2-7|NA|NA
CASTRGLWSYEQYF
>TRBV11-3|TRBJ2-7|NA|NA
CASSPLSGGFLKGEQYF
>TRBV28|TRBJ2-1|NA|TRBD2
CASSFPTRSGTSGRASYNEQFF
>TRBV28|TRBJ2-7|NA|TRBD1
CASTQDRVSYEQYF
>TRBV7-2|TRBJ2-2|NA|NA
CASSLVAGNTGELFF
>TRBV7-9|TRBJ2-7|NA|NA
CASSLVLQGSYEQYF
>TRBV7-6|TRBJ1-1|NA|NA
CASSSLPGDEAFF
>TRBV6-4|TRBJ1-1|NA|TRBD1
CASRGQVDTEAFF
>TRBV21-1|TRBJ2-6|NA|NA
CASSNWRQCDSGANVLTF
>TRBV27|TRBJ1-1|NA|NA
CASSLYGNTEAFF
>TRBV18|TRBJ2-7|NA|TRBD1
CASSSRQGASYEQYF
>TRBV14|TRBJ2-2|few|TRBD2
CASSQELTSGTGGELFF
>TRBV19|TRBJ2-1|NA|TRBD2
CASSLTSGSSYNEQFF
>TRBV28|TRBJ1-5|NA|NA
CASSSPGGNQPQHF
>TRBV6-4|TRBJ2-1|NA|TRBD2
CASQGTSGKNEQFF
>TRBV5-1|TRBJ2-1|NA|TRBD1
CASSLVQGGVNEQFF
>TRBV10-1|TRBJ2-7|NA|TRBD2
CASSDGRNEQYF
>TRBV5-4|TRBJ2-5|NA|NA
CASSLGGQETQYF
>TRBV30|TRBJ1-4|NA|TRBD1
CAWSWTGGEKLFF
>TRBV28|TRBJ1-2|NA|NA
CASSFFRGYGYTF
>TRBV7-8|TRBJ2-3|NA|NA
CASSFATDTQYF
>TRBV4-1|TRBJ1-1|NA|TRBD1
CASSLRTGDNTEAFF
>TRBV18|TRBJ2-2|NA|TRBD1
CASSPTGDTGELFF
>TRBV5-6|TRBJ2-5|NA|NA
CASSFIAVRETQYF
>TRBV11-3|TRBJ2-7|NA|NA
CASSLIGTASYEQYF
>TRBV5-6|TRBJ1-1|NA|NA
CASSFRDVNTEAFF
>TRBV5-1|TRBJ2-3|NA|TRBD2
CASSRVAGGRADTQYF
>TRBV29-1|TRBJ1-5|NA|TRBD1
CSPGDRLRDQPQHF
>TRBV19|TRBJ2-7|NA|TRBD2
CASSIQGLHEQYF